These T cell receptor beta chains were read from a single sample in a study of blood T cell repertoires in COVID-19. TCRdb's table, derived via immunoSEQ multiplex PCR, lists solely in-frame clones and lacks some. The sample holds 200,000 to 300,000 clones, 88% seen once. Material: PBMCs or T cells enriched from blood (not recorded which). The origin of the receptors is a woman between 40 and 50 years old with acute COVID-19. The CDR3 runs from the conserved cysteine through the conserved F or W. A D gene is named only where the DNA matches it firmly. Clone size is given for some rows only: seen once, a few or many times, or a class if the clone is expanded.

CDR3 protein | CDR3 DNA | J gene | clone size | V gene | D gene
CASRAGLMRSSYNSPLHF | TGTGCCAGCAGGGCGGGACTGATGCGTAGCTCCTATAATTCACCCCTCCACTTT | TRBJ1-6 | - | TRBV2 | -
CASSLGGTGVNYGYTF | TGTGCCAGCAGCTTAGGCGGGACAGGAGTGAACTATGGCTACACCTTC | TRBJ1-2 | - | TRBV5-4 | TRBD1
CASSLVGDSNQPQHF | TGTGCCAGCAGCTTAGTCGGGGATAGCAATCAGCCCCAGCATTTT | TRBJ1-5 | few | TRBV7-9 | -
CASSPLGLAAGEQYF | TGTGCCAGCAGCCCCCTAGGACTAGCGGCGGGTGAGCAGTACTTC | TRBJ2-7 | - | TRBV7-2 | TRBD2
CASGENRKSEAFF | TGTGCCTCAGGGGAGAACAGAAAGTCTGAAGCTTTCTTT | TRBJ1-1 | - | TRBV9 | -
CASSVVEGVGGYTF | TGTGCCAGCAGCGTAGTGGAGGGCGTCGGGGGCTACACCTTC | TRBJ1-2 | few | TRBV9 | -
CASSLDSNPQGGYTF | TGTGCCAGCAGCTTGGATTCGAATCCCCAGGGTGGCTACACCTTC | TRBJ1-2 | - | TRBV5-4 | -
CASSLPRGASGSGEQFF | TGTGCCAGCAGCTTACCCCGTGGGGCTAGCGGGAGCGGAGAGCAGTTCTTC | TRBJ2-1 | - | TRBV11-3 | TRBD2
CASTRHVEREKLFF | TGTGCCAGCACCCGACACGTGGAACGTGAAAAACTGTTTTTT | TRBJ1-4 | - | TRBV6-6 | -
CASTSDRGNYGYTF | TGTGCCAGCACCTCGGACAGGGGCAACTATGGCTACACCTTC | TRBJ1-2 | - | TRBV3-1/TRBV3-2 | TRBD1
CASSLRGDFADTQYF | TGTGCCAGCAGTTTACGCGGGGATTTTGCGGATACGCAGTATTTT | TRBJ2-3 | - | TRBV6-5 | -
CASSQEIAGGYEQFF | TGCGCCAGCAGCCAAGAAATAGCGGGAGGGTATGAGCAGTTCTTC | TRBJ2-1 | few | TRBV4-3 | TRBD2
CASSFPGQGGQPQHF | TGTGCCAGCAGTTTTCCGGGACAGGGGGGGCAGCCCCAGCATTTT | TRBJ1-5 | - | TRBV6-2/TRBV6-3 | TRBD1
CASSPTSVSPNEQFF | TGTGCCAGCAGCCCGACTAGCGTAAGCCCCAATGAGCAGTTCTTC | TRBJ2-1 | - | TRBV7-6 | TRBD2
CASRQAGGASDYGYTF | TGTGCCAGCAGACAGGCAGGGGGCGCTTCTGACTATGGCTACACCTTC | TRBJ1-2 | - | TRBV2 | TRBD1
CSVYTPSYEQYF | TGCAGCGTTTACACCCCGTCCTACGAGCAGTACTTC | TRBJ2-7 | - | TRBV29-1 | -
CASSFSSSYNSPLHF | TGTGCCAGCAGCTTCTCGAGCTCCTATAATTCACCCCTCCACTTT | TRBJ1-6 | once | TRBV9 | -
CASSLAVGADTEAFF | TGTGCCAGCAGCTTGGCCGTAGGGGCTGACACTGAAGCTTTCTTT | TRBJ1-1 | - | TRBV7-6 | -
CASSFYGTEAFF | TGTGCCAGCAGTTTTTACGGGACTGAAGCTTTCTTT | TRBJ1-1 | - | TRBV12-3/TRBV12-4 | -
CASSGIALKQPQHF | TGTGCCAGTTCAGGGATTGCTTTGAAACAGCCCCAGCATTTT | TRBJ1-5 | - | TRBV2 | -
CASSLGQSNNSPLHF | TGCGCCAGCAGCTTAGGACAGAGTAATAATTCACCCCTCCACTTT | TRBJ1-6 | - | TRBV5-1 | -
CASSLARGGYGYTF | TGTGCCAGCAGCTTAGCAAGAGGTGGTTACGGCTACACCTTC | TRBJ1-2 | - | TRBV7-9 | -
CASSQDIGQGASNQPQHF | TGTGCCAGCAGCCAAGATATCGGGCAGGGGGCTAGCAATCAGCCCCAGCATTTT | TRBJ1-5 | - | TRBV4-2 | TRBD1
CASSLQGAAGYTF | TGTGCCAGCAGCTTGCAGGGGGCTGCTGGCTACACCTTC | TRBJ1-2 | - | TRBV5-4 | TRBD1
CASSFFLLRGTEAFF | TGTGCCAGCAGCTTTTTTCTTCTGAGGGGGACTGAAGCTTTCTTT | TRBJ1-1 | once | TRBV11-2 | -
CASSPRGLGGELFF | TGTGCCAGCAGCCCCAGGGGTTTAGGCGGGGAGCTGTTTTTT | TRBJ2-2 | - | TRBV5-5 | -
CASSLENLAGGQFF | TGCGCCAGCAGCTTGGAGAATCTAGCGGGGGGGCAGTTCTTC | TRBJ2-1 | - | TRBV5-1 | TRBD2
CASSQTDRGWEYGYTF | TGTGCCAGCAGCCAGACTGACAGGGGTTGGGAGTATGGCTACACCTTC | TRBJ1-2 | - | TRBV4-2 | TRBD1
CAWSQGGLGNSPLHF | TGTGCCTGGAGTCAAGGGGGATTGGGCAATTCACCCCTCCACTTT | TRBJ1-6 | - | TRBV30 | -
CASSKTGGYSPLHF | TGTGCCAGCAGTAAGACAGGAGGTTATTCACCCCTCCACTTT | TRBJ1-6 | - | TRBV2 | -
CASSSRGGDTEAFF | TGCGCCAGCAGCTCACGCGGGGGAGACACTGAAGCTTTCTTT | TRBJ1-1 | - | TRBV4-3 | -
CASSLSGSGEQFF | TGTGCCAGCAGTTTATCTGGCAGCGGGGAGCAGTTCTTC | TRBJ2-1 | - | TRBV27 | -
CASSLVPGLLQETQYF | TGTGCCAGCAGCTTAGTGCCAGGTCTGCTTCAAGAGACCCAGTACTTC | TRBJ2-5 | - | TRBV7-2 | -
CASSLRLRGRSYEQYF | TGTGCCAGCAGCTTACGGTTAAGGGGGCGATCCTACGAGCAGTACTTC | TRBJ2-7 | - | TRBV7-4 | TRBD1
CASSLNWATDTQYF | TGTGCCAGCAGTTTAAACTGGGCCACAGATACGCAGTATTTT | TRBJ2-3 | - | TRBV27 | -
CASSPGLAGVYEQYF | TGTGCCAGCAGCCCCGGACTAGCGGGGGTATACGAGCAGTACTTC | TRBJ2-7 | - | TRBV3-1/TRBV3-2 | TRBD2
CASSTDLSARGNQPQHF | TGTGCCAGCAGCACCGATCTTAGCGCGAGGGGCAATCAGCCCCAGCATTTT | TRBJ1-5 | - | TRBV11-2 | -
CASSVVGSGSPRGQFF | TGTGCCAGCAGCGTAGTAGGTAGCGGGAGCCCGAGAGGGCAGTTCTTC | TRBJ2-1 | - | TRBV9 | TRBD2
CASSLNRKAIKGAGELFF | TGTGCCAGCAGCTTAAACCGAAAGGCCATAAAGGGGGCCGGGGAGCTGTTTTTT | TRBJ2-2 | - | TRBV9 | -
CASSPGTSGSSDTQYF | TGCGCCAGCAGCCCCGGGACTAGCGGGAGTTCAGATACGCAGTATTTT | TRBJ2-3 | - | TRBV5-1 | TRBD2
CASSPRLAGGTGELFF | TGTGCCAGTAGTCCCCGACTAGCGGGAGGAACCGGGGAGCTGTTTTTT | TRBJ2-2 | - | TRBV19 | TRBD2